Listed here are 10 T cell receptor beta chains from one sample, sequenced in a study of metastatic and nonmetastatic thyroid tumors. TCRdb re-called the PCR reads through MiXCR. The repertoire holds 30,000 to 35,000 clones, with roughly 15% as singletons. Until they underwent thyroid surgery, no patient had received any treatment. The sample comprised blood. Receptor source: a female donor with papillary thyroid cancer or a benign thyroid nodule (not recorded which). Some clones in this sample may be carry-over from other donors' samples.

This clone was picked up many times. J is TRBJ1-5 and V is TRBV19; 9 bases fit TRBD1. The CDR3 has 16 residues. In germline, CDR1 is LNHDA, CDR2 SQIVND (reference sequence). J lost 6 bases, V lost 5 bases, and 11 bases had no gene match. The CDR3 spells CASSAGRDRVSQPQHF. The CDR3 nucleotides read TGTGCCAGTAGTGCGGGCCGGGACAGGGTATCTCAGCCCCAGCATTTT.

This clone was seen a handful of times. V is TRBV29-1 and J is TRBJ2-2; D tentatively reads TRBD1 or TRBD2 (5 bases each). From germline, CDR1 is SQVTM and CDR2 ANQGSEA. Trimming stripped 4 bases from V and 14 bases from J, with 29 bases between. The CDR3 extends over 16 amino acids. The CDR3 nucleotides read TGCAGCGTTGTCGGCATCCCGGGGCACAACACCGGGAATCTGTTTTTT. Protein: CSVVGIPGHNTGNLFF.

The chain combines TRBV2 with TRBJ1-6, with a possible D match to TRBD1 (6 bases). V lost 6 bases to trimming and J lost 10 bases, with 19 bases between them. CDR3 size: 15 residues. Germline V gives CDR1 SNHLY, CDR2 FYNNEI. Here the CDR3 DNA reads TGTGCCAGCAGAACTGGGACACACGCGGCCTCACCCCTCCACTTT. As protein: CASRTGTHAASPLHF.

This clone has ten or more counts. The rearrangement uses TRBV30 and TRBJ1-5, with D maybe TRBD1 (6 bases). CDR3 size: 14 residues. Per the germline V gene, CDR1 is GTSNPN and CDR2 is SVGIG (reference sequence). With 1 base removed from V and 5 bases from J, the gap between germline ends came to 12 bases. The DNA for the CDR3 is TGTGCCTGGAGTGGAACAGGGTTTGATCAGCCCCAGCATTTT. The encoded protein is CAWSGTGFDQPQHF.

In this sample, this clone turned up many times. This chain connects TRBV6-1 to TRBJ1-4, with 8 bases identical to TRBD1. The CDR3 is made up of 15 amino acids. Germline V CDR1 and CDR2: MNHNS, SASEGT. V shed 5 bases and J 3 bases; nucleotides not matched to a gene: 5. The CDR3 sequence is CASSKDRGANEKLFF. The CDR3 DNA follows: TGTGCCAGCAGTAAAGACAGGGGAGCTAATGAAAAACTGTTTTTT.

Concerning this clone itself: Possible read error: a much larger clone is one base away. Other nucleotide sequences in the sample specify the same CDR3. The rearrangement links TRBV7-2 to TRBJ2-5, with D perhaps TRBD2 (6 bases). Germline-derived CDR1 and CDR2 are SGHTA and FQGNSA. CDR3 length: 15 amino acids. The DNA for the CDR3 is TGCGCCAGCAGCTTGAGGCTTCTAGCGAGGGAGACCCAGTACTTC. Translating it yields CASSLRLLARETQYF. Supplemented by reference TRBV7-2 and TRBJ2-5, the full variable domain reads GAGVSQSPSNKVTEKGKDVELRCDPISGHTALYWYRQSLGQGLEFLIYFQGNSAPDKSGLPSDRFSAERTGGSVSTLTIQRTQQEDSAVYLCASSLRLLARETQYFGPGTRLLVL.

This clone has at least ten counts. At the DNA level, this CDR3 is encoded by other sequences in the same sample as well. The chain is built from TRBV20-1 and TRBJ2-3; TRBD2 is a possible D gene (6 bases). Germline loops: CDR1 DFQATT, CDR2 SNEGSKA (reference sequence). This CDR3 comprises 15 residues. V lost 4 bases and J 5 bases, leaving 19 bases between the germline ends. CDR3: CSATERASSIDTQYF. In DNA form, the CDR3 reads TGCAGTGCTACAGAGCGGGCCTCGTCAATAGATACGCAGTATTTT.

Within the sample, this clone is medium-sized. The chain combines TRBV7-3 with TRBJ1-1; D may be TRBD1 (6 bases). The CDR3 runs to 15 residues. Germline V gives CDR1 SGHTA, CDR2 FQGTGA. V dropped 6 bases and J dropped 5 bases, with 19 bases sitting between them. The DNA of the CDR3 is TGTGCCAGCAGTTCCAGGGGTGGGGGACAAACTGAAGCTTTCTTT. It translates to CASSSRGGGQTEAFF.

This clone was recorded many times. The V call is TRBV11-2, the J call TRBJ2-1; unclear D gene. The CDR3 covers 13 residues. Trimming removed 3 bases at V and 8 bases at J, with 11 bases between. Looked up from germline, CDR1 is SGHAT and CDR2 is FQNNGV. The CDR3 sequence is CASSFFADDEQFF. In nucleotides, the CDR3 is TGTGCCAGCAGCTTTTTTGCGGACGATGAGCAGTTCTTC.

With regard to this clone: At one end the junction does not follow the germline gene, possibly because of a read error. CDR3 sequence reads: CASGLNMRSRGYEAFF. The CDR3 bases are TGCGCCAGCGGCTTGAATATGAGATCCAGGGGCTATGAAGCTTTCTTT. V usage is TRBV5-1 and J usage is TRBJ1-1, with D possibly TRBD1 on 6 matching bases. Germline CDR1 and CDR2: SGHRS and YFSETQ. The CDR3 has 16 residues.